Listed below are T cell receptor beta chains from one sample, sequenced in a study of blood T cell repertoires in COVID-19. The assay was immunoSEQ multiplex PCR, and TCRdb's table has in-frame clones only and misses some. This sample has hundreds of thousands of clones, with roughly 86% found just once. Sample: peripheral blood. The receptors originated from a woman in her sixties or seventies with COVID-19, enrolled during active disease. Each CDR3 is given with its conserved first and last residue. A D gene is named only where the DNA matches it firmly. Clone size is stated in some rows and not others, as once, few, many or a class when expanded.

v_gene: TRBV7-2; d_gene: -; j_gene: TRBJ1-2; len: 14; abundance: -; CDR3aa: CASRSWDKNYGYTF; CDR3nt: TGTGCCAGCCGCTCTTGGGACAAAAACTATGGCTACACCTTC
v_gene: TRBV12-3/TRBV12-4; d_gene: -; j_gene: TRBJ2-1; len: 13; abundance: -; CDR3aa: CASSLVQYNEQFF; CDR3nt: TGTGCCAGCAGTTTAGTACAGTACAATGAGCAGTTCTTC
v_gene: TRBV20-1; d_gene: -; j_gene: TRBJ1-1; len: 11; abundance: -; CDR3aa: CSASGQGEAFF; CDR3nt: TGCAGTGCTAGTGGGCAGGGTGAAGCTTTCTTT
v_gene: TRBV1; d_gene: -; j_gene: TRBJ1-2; len: 15; abundance: -; CDR3aa: CTSSRVQGKDYGYTF; CDR3nt: TGCACCAGCAGCCGTGTTCAGGGGAAGGACTATGGCTACACCTTC
v_gene: TRBV6-5; d_gene: -; j_gene: TRBJ1-4; len: 15; abundance: -; CDR3aa: CASSYYRATNEKLFF; CDR3nt: TGTGCCAGCAGTTACTACAGGGCAACTAATGAAAAACTGTTTTTT
v_gene: TRBV5-5; d_gene: TRBD2; j_gene: TRBJ2-7; len: 16; abundance: -; CDR3aa: CASRGTGLAERYEQYF; CDR3nt: TGTGCCAGCAGGGGGACAGGACTAGCGGAACGATACGAGCAGTACTTC
v_gene: TRBV19; d_gene: TRBD1; j_gene: TRBJ2-2; len: 13; abundance: many; CDR3aa: CASSAQGTGELFF; CDR3nt: TGTGCCAGTAGTGCACAGGGGACCGGGGAGCTGTTTTTT
v_gene: TRBV30; d_gene: -; j_gene: TRBJ1-2; len: 12; abundance: -; CDR3aa: CAWSNQDYGYTF; CDR3nt: TGTGCCTGGAGTAATCAGGACTATGGCTACACCTTC
v_gene: TRBV20-1; d_gene: -; j_gene: TRBJ1-3; len: 14; abundance: -; CDR3aa: CSASSGMAGNTIYF; CDR3nt: TGCAGTGCTAGTTCAGGAATGGCTGGAAACACCATATATTTT
v_gene: TRBV9; d_gene: TRBD2; j_gene: TRBJ2-7; len: 15; abundance: -; CDR3aa: CASSATSGFTYEQYF; CDR3nt: TGTGCCAGCAGCGCCACTAGCGGGTTTACCTACGAGCAGTACTTC
v_gene: TRBV7-2; d_gene: -; j_gene: TRBJ1-6; len: 16; abundance: -; CDR3aa: CASSPREYSYNSPLHF; CDR3nt: TGTGCCAGCAGTCCACGGGAGTACTCCTATAATTCACCCCTCCACTTT
v_gene: TRBV7-3; d_gene: -; j_gene: TRBJ2-1; len: 16; abundance: -; CDR3aa: CASSPDLTSTYNEQFF; CDR3nt: TGTGCCAGCAGTCCTGACTTGACTAGTACCTACAATGAGCAGTTCTTC
v_gene: TRBV18; d_gene: -; j_gene: TRBJ2-3; len: 15; abundance: -; CDR3aa: CASSSSRGWADTQYF; CDR3nt: TGTGCCAGCTCATCAAGCAGGGGCTGGGCAGATACGCAGTATTTT
v_gene: TRBV19; d_gene: -; j_gene: TRBJ1-1; len: 13; abundance: -; CDR3aa: CASIGQRNTEAFF; CDR3nt: TGTGCCAGTATCGGACAGAGGAACACTGAAGCTTTCTTT
v_gene: TRBV6-1; d_gene: -; j_gene: TRBJ2-7; len: 12; abundance: -; CDR3aa: CASSEMGLEQYF; CDR3nt: TGTGCCAGCAGTGAAATGGGCCTCGAGCAGTACTTC